What follows are 6 T cell receptor beta chains derived from one specimen sequenced in a study of shared clonotypes between healthy human individuals. CD45RO-negative, CCR7-positively selected cells formed the naive CD8 fraction, excluding terminally differentiated effector memory CD45RA+ cells. Sequencing used immunoSEQ multiplex PCR; TCRdb keeps in-frame clones, though not all of them. The sample includes millions of clones, about 92% seen only once; the top ten take roughly 1.8%. Sequenced: naive CD8+ T cells from PBMCs. These receptors came from a man younger than 35 in good health. Some clones in this sample may be carry-over from other donors' samples.

This clone was counted only a few times. V and J are TRBV29-1 and TRBJ1-1; D unresolved. Germline CDR1 SQVTM, CDR2 ANQGSEA. The CDR3 is made up of 10 amino acids. V was trimmed by 7 bases and J by 5 bases, leaving 8 bases between them. The chain's CDR3 is CSAHATEAFF. DNA of the CDR3: TGCAGCGCACACGCGACTGAAGCTTTCTTT.

This clone was picked up one time. This same CDR3 is encoded by further DNA sequences in the sample. This chain joins TRBV7-9 and TRBJ2-2, with D hard to call. Trimming left V 1 base short and J 4 bases short, with 7 bases between. Germline CDR1 is SEHNR and CDR2 is FQNEAQ (reference sequence). This CDR3 spans 14 amino acids. The CDR3 DNA follows: TGTGCCAGCAGCTTAGTCTCGACCACCGGGGAGCTGTTTTTT. This gives the protein CASSLVSTTGELFF.

This clone has only a few counts. The CDR3 sequence: CAWSVGVGPQHF. The DNA for the CDR3 is TGTGCCTGGAGTGTAGGTGTGGGGCCCCAGCATTTT. The chain joins TRBV30 to TRBJ1-5; the D is unclear. Trimming removed 0 bases from V and 9 bases from J, with 9 bases in between. The CDR3 has 12 amino acids. The germline gives CDR1 GTSNPN, CDR2 SVGIG (reference sequence).

The chain links TRBV4-3 to TRBJ2-7; D gene uncertain. The V gene's germline CDR1 is LGHNA and CDR2 YSLEER. The CDR3 totals 15 residues. Trimming removed 0 bases from V and 7 bases from J, with 16 bases in between. The CDR3, as DNA: TGCGCCAGCAGCCAAGATCTGGTCCAGGCCGGTGAGCAGTACTTC. It translates to CASSQDLVQAGEQYF.

Worth noting for this clone: The sample carries other DNA sequences with the same CDR3. The chain couples TRBV28 to TRBJ2-7; TRBD1 matches 8 bases. CDR1 and CDR2 (germline): MDHEN, SYDVKM. CDR3 length: 14 residues. V was clipped by 5 bases and J by 2 bases; unmatched bases: 5. As DNA, the CDR3 is TGTGCCAGCAGTCTTCAGGGGGCCCCCTACGAGCAGTACTTC. Its translation: CASSLQGAPYEQYF.

The genes are TRBV6-6 and TRBJ2-3; D possibly corresponds to TRBD1 (6 bases). The CDR3 sequence is 15 residues long. V gave up 5 bases and J gave up 6 bases, with 18 bases separating them. Germline V gene sequence: CDR1 MNHNY, CDR2 SVGAGI (reference sequence). CDR3 nucleotide sequence: TGTGCCAGCAGTCCCTACAGGGAGTCGGGGGATACGCAGTATTTT. Amino acid sequence: CASSPYRESGDTQYF.